Shown below are 9 T cell receptor beta chains from a single sample sequenced in a study of blood T cell repertoires in COVID-19. Here immunoSEQ multiplex PCR was the method, and the copy in TCRdb shows in-frame clones only, minus some. Among 200,000 to 250,000 clones listed, around 80% were seen once. Sequencing was performed on PBMCs or T cells enriched from blood (not recorded which). Every receptor here comes from a man between 60 and 70 years old who had recovered from COVID-19.

The rearrangement links TRBV24-1 to TRBJ2-3, with 8 bases fitting TRBD1. V was pared by 1 base and J by 3 bases, with 5 bases of the junction left unmatched. This CDR3 has 16 residues. Germline loops: CDR1 KGHDR, CDR2 SFDVKD. The CDR3 sequence is CATSDFPQGATDTQYF. For the CDR3, the DNA is TGTGCCACCAGTGATTTCCCCCAGGGGGCGACAGATACGCAGTATTTT.

The V gene is TRBV3-1 (or the pseudogene TRBV3-2), the J gene TRBJ2-2; TRBD2 might be the D (6 bases). The CDR3 is 15 residues long. V gave up 7 bases and J gave up 2 bases, with 14 bases separating them. Per the germline V gene, CDR1 is LGHDT and CDR2 is YNNKEL (reference sequence). This CDR3 is CASTGGSLNTGELFF. The CDR3 DNA sequence: TGTGCCAGCACCGGGGGTAGCCTAAACACCGGGGAGCTGTTTTTT.

The gene calls are TRBV7-2 and TRBJ1-2, with 7 bases identical to TRBD1. The CDR3 is 16 residues long. CDR1 is SGHTA and CDR2 is FQGNSA in the germline V gene. V was clipped by 5 bases and J by 4 bases; unmatched bases: 13. CDR3 loop: CASSLRGDPRVYGYTF. The DNA for the CDR3 is TGTGCCAGCAGCCTCAGGGGGGATCCGCGCGTCTATGGCTACACCTTC.

The J gene is TRBJ1-6, the V gene TRBV6-6; D unclear. This CDR3 has 17 residues. Per the germline V gene, CDR1 is MNHNY and CDR2 is SVGAGI (reference sequence). Trimming took 5 bases from V and 7 from J, leaving 21 bases between them. CDR3 region: CASSLSGQTHSNSPLHF. In DNA, the CDR3 is TGTGCCAGCAGTCTAAGCGGGCAGACTCATTCCAATTCACCCCTCCACTTT.

The CDR3, as DNA: TGTGCCAGCAGCTTAAAGCGGGAAGAGACCCAGTACTTC. Its protein product is CASSLKREETQYF. The rearrangement links TRBV7-2 to TRBJ2-5; perhaps TRBD2 as D (6 bases). There are 13 residues in the CDR3. Germline V CDR1 and CDR2: SGHTA, FQGNSA. The germline V and J ends were trimmed by 2 bases and 3 bases, with 7 bases remaining between them.

V gene TRBV5-6 combines with J gene TRBJ2-7, with 7 bases matching TRBD1. This CDR3 has 12 residues. Germline trimming cut 5 bases from V and 5 bases from J; bases unmatched to any gene: 4. Looked up from germline, CDR1 is SGHDT and CDR2 is YYEEEE. The CDR3 DNA sequence: TGTGCCAGCAGTTTCGACAGGGACGAGCAGTACTTC. The encoded protein is CASSFDRDEQYF.

This rearrangement joins TRBV4-3 to TRBJ1-2; D not resolved. The V gene's germline CDR1 is LGHNA and CDR2 YSLEER. Trimming stripped 1 base from V and 8 bases from J, with 17 bases between. The CDR3 length is 15 residues. Written as DNA, the CDR3 is TGCGCCAGCAGCCAAGTAGGCCCTATTGTCGGGGGCTACACCTTC. This gives the protein CASSQVGPIVGGYTF.

The gene calls are TRBV3-1 (or the pseudogene TRBV3-2) and TRBJ1-1; possible D gene TRBD1, 6 bases. Germline V gene sequence: CDR1 LGHDT, CDR2 YNNKEL (reference sequence). The CDR3 covers 19 residues. V lost 0 bases and J 0 bases, leaving 20 bases between the germline ends. CDR3 DNA: TGTGCCAGCAGCCAAGATCGGGTTAATAGGGGGAGCGTGAACACTGAAGCTTTCTTT. It codes for CASSQDRVNRGSVNTEAFF.

This clone was recorded once. V usage is TRBV4-3 and J usage is TRBJ1-5, with TRBD1 matching 9 bases. Germline-derived CDR1 and CDR2 are LGHNA and YSLEER. The trim removed 4 bases at V and 5 bases at J, leaving 6 bases unmatched. CDR3 size: 15 residues. The CDR3 region is CASSRGQGRHQPQHF. CDR3 in DNA: TGCGCCAGCAGCCGGGGACAGGGACGGCATCAGCCCCAGCATTTT.